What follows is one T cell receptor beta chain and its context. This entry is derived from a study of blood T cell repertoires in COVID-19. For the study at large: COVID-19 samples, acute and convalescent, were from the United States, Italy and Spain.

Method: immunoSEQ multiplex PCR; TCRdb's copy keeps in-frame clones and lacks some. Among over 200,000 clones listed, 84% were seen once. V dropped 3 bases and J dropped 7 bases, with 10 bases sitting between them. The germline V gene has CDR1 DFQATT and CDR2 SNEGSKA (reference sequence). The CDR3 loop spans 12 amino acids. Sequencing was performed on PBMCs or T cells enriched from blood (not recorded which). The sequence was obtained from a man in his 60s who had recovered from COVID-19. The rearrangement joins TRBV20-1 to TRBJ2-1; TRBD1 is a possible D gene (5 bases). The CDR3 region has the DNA TGCAGTGCTAGTGGCAGGACAAATGAGCAGTTCTTC. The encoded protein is CSASGRTNEQFF.